This TCR beta chain was identified in a study of early T cells in non-severe SARS-CoV-2 infection. Study-level background: The chains were unpaired, and the sequenced material was bulk RNA from unsorted whole blood.

In this sample, this clonotype turned up many times. Unique molecular identifiers were added to individual cDNA molecules. TCRdb analysed the 5' RACE reads with MiXCR anew, one entry per CDR3 protein. There are around 28,000 distinct CDR3 sequences in the sample; less than 6.5% occur only once, and 3.5% to 5.5% lies in the top ten. The germline CDR1 and CDR2 sequences are MGHRA and YSYEKL. V lost 0 bases and J lost 6, with 14 bases in between. CDR3 length equals 15 residues. The chain has TRBV4-1 and TRBJ1-2, with a weak D call TRBD1 (6 bases). This clonotype originated in an adult who was a healthcare worker with PCR-confirmed SARS-CoV-2 infection or an uninfected control (not recorded which). Sequencing input: whole blood. DNA for the CDR3: TGCGCCAGCAGCCAAGATGGGGGAACAGGGAATGGCTACACCTTC. Amino acid sequence: CASSQDGGTGNGYTF.